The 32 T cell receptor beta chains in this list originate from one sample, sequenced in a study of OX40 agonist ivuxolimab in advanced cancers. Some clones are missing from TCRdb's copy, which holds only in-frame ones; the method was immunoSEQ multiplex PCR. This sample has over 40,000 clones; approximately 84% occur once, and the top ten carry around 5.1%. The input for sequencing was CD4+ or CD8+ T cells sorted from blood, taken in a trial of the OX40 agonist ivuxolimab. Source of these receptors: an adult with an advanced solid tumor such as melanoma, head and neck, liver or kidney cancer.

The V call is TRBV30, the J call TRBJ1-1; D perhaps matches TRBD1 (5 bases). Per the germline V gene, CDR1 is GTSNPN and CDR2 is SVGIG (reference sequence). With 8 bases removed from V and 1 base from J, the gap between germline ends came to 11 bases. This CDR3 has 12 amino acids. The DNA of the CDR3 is TGTGCCCGGGACCTTGGGAACACTGAAGCTTTCTTT. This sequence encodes CARDLGNTEAFF.

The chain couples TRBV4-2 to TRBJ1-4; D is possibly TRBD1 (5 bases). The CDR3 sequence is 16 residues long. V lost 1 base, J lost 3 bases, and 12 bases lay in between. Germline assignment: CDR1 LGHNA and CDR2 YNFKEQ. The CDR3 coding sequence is TGTGCCAGCAGCCAAGGTGGGGGAAGGCCTAATGAAAAACTGTTTTTT. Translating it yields CASSQGGGRPNEKLFF.

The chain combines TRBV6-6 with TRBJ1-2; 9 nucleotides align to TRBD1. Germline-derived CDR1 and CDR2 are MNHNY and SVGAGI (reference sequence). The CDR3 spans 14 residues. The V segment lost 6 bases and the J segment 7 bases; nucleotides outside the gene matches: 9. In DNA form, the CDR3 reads TGTGCCAGCAGCCCCGGGACAGGGCGCGGTGGCTACACCTTC. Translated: CASSPGTGRGGYTF.

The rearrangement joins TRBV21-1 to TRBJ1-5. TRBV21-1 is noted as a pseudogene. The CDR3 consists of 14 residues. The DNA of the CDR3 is TGTGCCAGTAGAGGGGTTTCGGGCAATCAGCCCCAGCATTTT. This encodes CASRGVSGNQPQHF.

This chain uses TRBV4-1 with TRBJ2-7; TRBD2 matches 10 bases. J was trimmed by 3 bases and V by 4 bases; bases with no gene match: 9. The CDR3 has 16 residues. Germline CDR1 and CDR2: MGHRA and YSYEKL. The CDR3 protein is CASSRGSGREIYEQYF. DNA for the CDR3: TGCGCCAGCAGCCGCGGAAGCGGGAGGGAAATCTACGAGCAGTACTTC.

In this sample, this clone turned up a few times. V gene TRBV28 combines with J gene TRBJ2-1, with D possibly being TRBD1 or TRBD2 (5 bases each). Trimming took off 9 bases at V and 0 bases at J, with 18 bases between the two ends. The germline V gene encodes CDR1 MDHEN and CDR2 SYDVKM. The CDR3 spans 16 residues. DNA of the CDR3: TGTGCCAGTTTGGAAACCGGGACGGGCTCCTACAATGAGCAGTTCTTC. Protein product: CASLETGTGSYNEQFF. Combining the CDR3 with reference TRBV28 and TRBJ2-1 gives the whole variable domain DVKVTQSSRYLVKRTGEKVFLECVQDMDHENMFWYRQDPGLGLRLIYFSYDVKMKEKGDIPEGYSVSREKKERFSLILESASTNQTSMYLCASLETGTGSYNEQFFGPGTRLTVL.

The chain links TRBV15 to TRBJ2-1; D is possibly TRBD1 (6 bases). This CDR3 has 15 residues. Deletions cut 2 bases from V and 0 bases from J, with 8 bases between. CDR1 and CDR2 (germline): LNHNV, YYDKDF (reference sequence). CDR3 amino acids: CATSRRTVSYNEQFF. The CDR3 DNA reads TGTGCCACCAGCAGACGGACAGTCTCCTACAATGAGCAGTTCTTC.

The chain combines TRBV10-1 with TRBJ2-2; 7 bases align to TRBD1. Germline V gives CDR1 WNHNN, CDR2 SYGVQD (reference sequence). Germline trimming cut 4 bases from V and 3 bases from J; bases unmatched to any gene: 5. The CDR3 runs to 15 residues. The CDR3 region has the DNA TGCGCCAGCAGTGCGGCCGGGACAGACACCGGGGAGCTGTTTTTT. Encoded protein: CASSAAGTDTGELFF.

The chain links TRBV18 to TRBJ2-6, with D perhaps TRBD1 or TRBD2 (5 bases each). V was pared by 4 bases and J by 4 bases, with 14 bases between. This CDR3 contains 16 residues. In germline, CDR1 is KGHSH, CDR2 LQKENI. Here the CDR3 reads CASSLSGTAGANVLTF. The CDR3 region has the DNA TGTGCCAGCTCACTTTCCGGGACGGCAGGGGCCAACGTCCTGACTTTC.

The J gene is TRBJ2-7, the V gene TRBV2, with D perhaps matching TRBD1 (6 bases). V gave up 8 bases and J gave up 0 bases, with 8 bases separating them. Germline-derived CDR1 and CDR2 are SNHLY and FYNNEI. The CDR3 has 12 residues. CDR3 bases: TGTGCCAGCTCGGGACACTCCTACGAGCAGTACTTC. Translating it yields CASSGHSYEQYF.

As DNA, the CDR3 is TGTGCCAGCAGCTTGGACAGATTCTTGGTGGGCGGCTACACCTTC. Translation gives CASSLDRFLVGGYTF. V is TRBV28 and J is TRBJ1-2, with TRBD1 as a possible D gene (6 bases). There are 15 residues in the CDR3. Germline CDR1 and CDR2: MDHEN and SYDVKM. The V gene lost 6 bases and the J gene lost 8 bases, with 22 bases spanning the gap.

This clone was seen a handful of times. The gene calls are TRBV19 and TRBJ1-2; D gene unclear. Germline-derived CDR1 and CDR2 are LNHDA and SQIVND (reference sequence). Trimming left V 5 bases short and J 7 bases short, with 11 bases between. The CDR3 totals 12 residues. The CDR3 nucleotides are TGTGCCAGTAGTCGGTCGAAGGGTGGCTACACCTTC. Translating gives CASSRSKGGYTF.

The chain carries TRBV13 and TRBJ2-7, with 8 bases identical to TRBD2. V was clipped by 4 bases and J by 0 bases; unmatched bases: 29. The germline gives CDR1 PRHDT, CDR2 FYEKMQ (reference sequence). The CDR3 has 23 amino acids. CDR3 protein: CASSSRSPLGGAHSGTISYEQYF. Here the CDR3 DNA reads TGTGCCAGCAGCTCCCGCTCCCCTCTGGGGGGGGCTCATAGCGGGACCATCTCCTACGAGCAGTACTTC.

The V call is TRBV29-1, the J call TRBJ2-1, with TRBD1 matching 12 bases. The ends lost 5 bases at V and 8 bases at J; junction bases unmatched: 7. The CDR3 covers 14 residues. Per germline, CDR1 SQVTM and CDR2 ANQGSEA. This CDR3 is CSVSRGTGGHEQFF. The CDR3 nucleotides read TGCAGCGTTTCTCGGGGGACAGGGGGCCATGAGCAGTTCTTC.

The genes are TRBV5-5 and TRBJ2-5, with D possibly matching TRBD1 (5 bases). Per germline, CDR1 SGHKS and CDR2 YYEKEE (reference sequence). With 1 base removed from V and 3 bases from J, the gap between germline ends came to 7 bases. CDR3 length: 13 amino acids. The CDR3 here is CASSLPGKETQYF. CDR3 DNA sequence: TGTGCCAGCAGCTTGCCAGGGAAAGAGACCCAGTACTTC. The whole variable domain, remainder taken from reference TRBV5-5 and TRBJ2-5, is DAGVTQSPTHLIKTRGQQVTLRCSPISGHKSVSWYQQVLGQGPQFIFQYYEKEERGRGNFPDRFSARQFPNYSSELNVNALLLGDSALYLCASSLPGKETQYFGPGTRLLVL.

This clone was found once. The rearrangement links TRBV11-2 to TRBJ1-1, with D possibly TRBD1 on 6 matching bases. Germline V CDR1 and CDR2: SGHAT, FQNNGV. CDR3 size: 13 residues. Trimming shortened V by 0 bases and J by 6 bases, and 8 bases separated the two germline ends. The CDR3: CASSLDRGAEAFF. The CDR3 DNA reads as TGTGCCAGCAGCTTAGACAGGGGAGCTGAAGCTTTCTTT.

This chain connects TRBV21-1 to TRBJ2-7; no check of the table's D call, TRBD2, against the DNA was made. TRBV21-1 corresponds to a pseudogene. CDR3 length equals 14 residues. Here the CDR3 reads CASSTLAGCYEQYF. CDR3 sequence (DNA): TGTGCCAGCAGCACCTTAGCGGGTTGCTACGAGCAGTACTTC.

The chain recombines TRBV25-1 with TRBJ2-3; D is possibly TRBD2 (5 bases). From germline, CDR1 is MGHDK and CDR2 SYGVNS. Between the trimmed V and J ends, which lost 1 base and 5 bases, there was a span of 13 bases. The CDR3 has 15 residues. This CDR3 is CASSEFRGGGDTQYF. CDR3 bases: TGTGCCAGCAGTGAATTTAGAGGAGGTGGAGATACGCAGTATTTT.

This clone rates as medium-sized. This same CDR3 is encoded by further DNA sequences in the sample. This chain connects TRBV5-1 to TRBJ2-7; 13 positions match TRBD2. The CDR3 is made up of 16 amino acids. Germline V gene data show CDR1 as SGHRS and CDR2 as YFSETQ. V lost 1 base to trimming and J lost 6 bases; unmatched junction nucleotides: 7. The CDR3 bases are TGCGCCAGCAGCTTGAAACTAGCGGGAGGGCCGGGCGAGCAGTACTTC. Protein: CASSLKLAGGPGEQYF.

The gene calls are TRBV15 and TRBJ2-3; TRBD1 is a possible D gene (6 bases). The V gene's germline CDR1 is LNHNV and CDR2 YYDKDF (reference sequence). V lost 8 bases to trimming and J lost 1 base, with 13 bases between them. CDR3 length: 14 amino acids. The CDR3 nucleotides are TGTGCCACCGGCAAAGGGGGACGCACAGATACGCAGTATTTT. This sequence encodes CATGKGGRTDTQYF.

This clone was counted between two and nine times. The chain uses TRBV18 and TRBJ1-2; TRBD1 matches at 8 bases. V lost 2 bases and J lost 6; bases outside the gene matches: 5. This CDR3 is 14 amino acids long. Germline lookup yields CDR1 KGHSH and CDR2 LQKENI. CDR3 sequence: CASSPTDRVDGYTF. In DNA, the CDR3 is TGTGCCAGCTCACCAACGGACAGGGTTGATGGCTACACCTTC.

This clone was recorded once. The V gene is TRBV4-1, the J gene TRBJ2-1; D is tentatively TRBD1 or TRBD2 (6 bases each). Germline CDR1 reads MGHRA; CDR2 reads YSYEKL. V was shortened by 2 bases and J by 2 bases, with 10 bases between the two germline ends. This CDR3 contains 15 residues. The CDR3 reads CASSQTGATYNEQFF. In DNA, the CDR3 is TGCGCCAGCAGCCAAACGGGGGCAACCTACAATGAGCAGTTCTTC.

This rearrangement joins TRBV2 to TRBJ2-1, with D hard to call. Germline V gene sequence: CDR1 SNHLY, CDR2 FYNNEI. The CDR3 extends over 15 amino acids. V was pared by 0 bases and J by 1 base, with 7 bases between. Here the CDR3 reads CASSEAQASYNEQFF. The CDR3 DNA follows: TGTGCCAGCAGTGAAGCCCAGGCTTCCTACAATGAGCAGTTCTTC.

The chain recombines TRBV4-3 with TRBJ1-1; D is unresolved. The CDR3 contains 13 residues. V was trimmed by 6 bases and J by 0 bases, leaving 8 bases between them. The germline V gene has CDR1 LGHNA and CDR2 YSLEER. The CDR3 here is CASRLSMNTEAFF. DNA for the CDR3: TGCGCCAGCAGGCTTAGTATGAACACTGAAGCTTTCTTT.

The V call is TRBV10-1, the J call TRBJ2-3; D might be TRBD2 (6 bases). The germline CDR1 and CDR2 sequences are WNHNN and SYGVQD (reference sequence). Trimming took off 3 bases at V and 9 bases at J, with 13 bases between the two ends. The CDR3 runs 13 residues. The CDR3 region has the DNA TGCGCCAGCAGTGAAGCGGGCGGCGGCACGCAGTATTTT. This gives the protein CASSEAGGGTQYF.

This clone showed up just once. The CDR3 reads CASSFGGEETQYF. The CDR3 DNA follows: TGCGCCAGCAGCTTCGGAGGAGAAGAGACCCAGTACTTC. V gene TRBV5-1 combines with J gene TRBJ2-5; a weak D match, TRBD2 (5 bases). Germline CDR1 and CDR2: SGHRS and YFSETQ. V was pared by 2 bases and J by 3 bases, with 8 bases between. The CDR3 is made up of 13 amino acids.

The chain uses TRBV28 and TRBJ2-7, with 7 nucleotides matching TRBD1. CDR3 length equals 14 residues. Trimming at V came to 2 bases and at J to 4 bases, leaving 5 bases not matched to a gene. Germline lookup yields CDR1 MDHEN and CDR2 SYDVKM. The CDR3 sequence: CASSLVGTVYEQYF. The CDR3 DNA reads TGTGCCAGCAGTTTAGTAGGGACAGTGTACGAGCAGTACTTC. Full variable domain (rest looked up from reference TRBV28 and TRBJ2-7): DVKVTQSSRYLVKRTGEKVFLECVQDMDHENMFWYRQDPGLGLRLIYFSYDVKMKEKGDIPEGYSVSREKKERFSLILESASTNQTSMYLCASSLVGTVYEQYFGPGTRLTVT.

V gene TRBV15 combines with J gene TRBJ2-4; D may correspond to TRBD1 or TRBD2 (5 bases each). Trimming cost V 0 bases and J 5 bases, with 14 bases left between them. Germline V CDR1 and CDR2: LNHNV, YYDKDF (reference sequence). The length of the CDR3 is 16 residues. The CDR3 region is CATSRDLRGVQNIQYF. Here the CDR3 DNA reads TGTGCCACCAGCAGAGATTTGAGGGGAGTTCAAAACATTCAGTACTTC.

CDR3 protein: CASSRQGRVTGYTF. Here the CDR3 DNA reads TGTGCCAGCAGCCGACAGGGCCGTGTCACTGGCTACACCTTC. This chain links TRBV28 with TRBJ1-2; TRBD1 matches 7 bases. Trimming removed 6 bases from V and 7 bases from J; junction bases left unmatched: 11. The CDR3 length is 14 residues. Germline CDR1 and CDR2: MDHEN and SYDVKM.

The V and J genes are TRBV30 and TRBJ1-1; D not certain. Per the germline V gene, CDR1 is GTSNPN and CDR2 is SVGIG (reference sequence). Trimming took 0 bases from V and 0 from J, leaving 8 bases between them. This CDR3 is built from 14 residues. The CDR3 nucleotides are TGTGCCTGGAGTGTAAAGGGCATGAACACTGAAGCTTTCTTT. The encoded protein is CAWSVKGMNTEAFF. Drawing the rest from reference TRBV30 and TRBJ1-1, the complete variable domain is SQTIHQWPATLVQPVGSPLSLECTVEGTSNPNLYWYRQAAGRGLQLLFYSVGIGQISSEVPQNLSASRPQDRQFILSSKKLLLSDSGFYLCAWSVKGMNTEAFFGQGTRLTVV.

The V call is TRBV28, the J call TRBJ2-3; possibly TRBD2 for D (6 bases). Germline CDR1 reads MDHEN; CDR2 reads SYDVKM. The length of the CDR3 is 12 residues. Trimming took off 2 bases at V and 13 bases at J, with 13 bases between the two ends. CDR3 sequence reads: CASSLAGSLEYF. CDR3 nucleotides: TGTGCCAGCAGTTTAGCCGGGAGTTTGGAGTATTTT.

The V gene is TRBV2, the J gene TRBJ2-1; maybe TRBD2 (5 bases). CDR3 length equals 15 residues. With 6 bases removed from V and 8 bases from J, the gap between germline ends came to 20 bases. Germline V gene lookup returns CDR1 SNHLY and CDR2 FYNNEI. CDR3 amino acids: CASREELTRGHEQFF. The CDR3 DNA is TGTGCCAGCAGGGAGGAACTCACCCGGGGTCATGAGCAGTTCTTC. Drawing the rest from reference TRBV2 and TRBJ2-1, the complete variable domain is EPEVTQTPSHQVTQMGQEVILRCVPISNHLYFYWYRQILGQKVEFLVSFYNNEISEKSEIFDDQFSVERPDGSNFTLKIRSTKLEDSAMYFCASREELTRGHEQFFGPGTRLTVL.